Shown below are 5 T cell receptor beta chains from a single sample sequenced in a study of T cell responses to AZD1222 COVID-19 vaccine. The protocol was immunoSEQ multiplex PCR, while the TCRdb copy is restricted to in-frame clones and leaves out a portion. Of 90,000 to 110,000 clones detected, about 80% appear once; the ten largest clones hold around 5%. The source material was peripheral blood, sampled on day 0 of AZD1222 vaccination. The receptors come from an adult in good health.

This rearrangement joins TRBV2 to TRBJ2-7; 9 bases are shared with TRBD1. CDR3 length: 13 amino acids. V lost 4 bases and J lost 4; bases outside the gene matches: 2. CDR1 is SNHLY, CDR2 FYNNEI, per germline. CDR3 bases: TGTGCCAGCAGTGCCGGGACAGGGTACGAGCAGTACTTC. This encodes CASSAGTGYEQYF. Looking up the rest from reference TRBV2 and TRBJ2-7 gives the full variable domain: EPEVTQTPSHQVTQMGQEVILRCVPISNHLYFYWYRQILGQKVEFLVSFYNNEISEKSEIFDDQFSVERPDGSNFTLKIRSTKLEDSAMYFCASSAGTGYEQYFGPGTRLTVT.

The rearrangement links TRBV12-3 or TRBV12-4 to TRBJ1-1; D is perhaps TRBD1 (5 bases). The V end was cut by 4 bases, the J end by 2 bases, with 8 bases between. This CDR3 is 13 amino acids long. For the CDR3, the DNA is TGTGCCAGCAGTTGGACACTCAACACTGAAGCTTTCTTT. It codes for CASSWTLNTEAFF.

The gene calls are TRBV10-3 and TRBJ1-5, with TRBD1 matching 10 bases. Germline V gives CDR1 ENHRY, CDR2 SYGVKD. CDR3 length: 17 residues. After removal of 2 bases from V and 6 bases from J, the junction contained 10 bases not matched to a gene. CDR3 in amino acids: CAISETIPGQGFQPQHF. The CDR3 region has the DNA TGTGCCATCAGTGAGACCATACCGGGACAGGGGTTTCAGCCCCAGCATTTT.

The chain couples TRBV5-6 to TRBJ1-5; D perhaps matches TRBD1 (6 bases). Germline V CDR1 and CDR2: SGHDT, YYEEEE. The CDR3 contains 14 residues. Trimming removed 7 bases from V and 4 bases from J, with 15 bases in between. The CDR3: CASSLDQGNQPQHF. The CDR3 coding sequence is TGTGCCAGCTCCCTCGACCAGGGGAATCAGCCCCAGCATTTT.

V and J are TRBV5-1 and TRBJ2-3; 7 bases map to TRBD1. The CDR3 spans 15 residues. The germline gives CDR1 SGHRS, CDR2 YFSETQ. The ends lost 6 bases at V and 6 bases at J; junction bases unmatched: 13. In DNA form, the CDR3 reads TGCGCCAGCACACCGGGACAGACTACATTGGATACGCAGTATTTT. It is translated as CASTPGQTTLDTQYF.